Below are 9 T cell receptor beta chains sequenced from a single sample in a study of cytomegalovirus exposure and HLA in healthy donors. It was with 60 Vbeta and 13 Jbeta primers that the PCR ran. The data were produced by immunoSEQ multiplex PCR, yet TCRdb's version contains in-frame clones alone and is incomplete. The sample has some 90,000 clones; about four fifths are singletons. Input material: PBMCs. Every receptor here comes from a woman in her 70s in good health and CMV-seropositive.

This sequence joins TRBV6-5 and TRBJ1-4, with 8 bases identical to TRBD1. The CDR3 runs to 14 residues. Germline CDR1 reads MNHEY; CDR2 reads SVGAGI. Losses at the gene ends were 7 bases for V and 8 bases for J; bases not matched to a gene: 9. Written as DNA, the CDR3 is TGTGCCAGCACCCATACAGGGGGTGGCGAAAAACTGTTTTTT. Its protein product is CASTHTGGGEKLFF.

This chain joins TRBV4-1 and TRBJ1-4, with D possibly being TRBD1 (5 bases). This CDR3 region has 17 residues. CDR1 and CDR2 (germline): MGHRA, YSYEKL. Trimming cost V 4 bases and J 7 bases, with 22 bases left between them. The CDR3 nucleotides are TGCGCCAGCAGCCTTGCGGGGAGGGGCAGGGAAGTTGAAAAACTGTTTTTT. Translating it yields CASSLAGRGREVEKLFF.

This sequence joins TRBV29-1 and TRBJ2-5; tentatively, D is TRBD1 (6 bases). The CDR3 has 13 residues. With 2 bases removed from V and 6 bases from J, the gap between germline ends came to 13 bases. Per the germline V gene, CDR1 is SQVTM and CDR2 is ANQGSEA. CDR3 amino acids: CSVEQQGGQTQYF. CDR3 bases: TGCAGCGTTGAACAACAGGGCGGGCAGACCCAGTACTTC.

The CDR3 sequence is CASVYGGNTGELFF. The CDR3 nucleotides read TGTGCCAGCGTGTACGGGGGGAACACCGGGGAGCTGTTTTTT. The J gene is TRBJ2-2, the V gene TRBV2; weak D call: TRBD2 (6 bases). The germline V gene encodes CDR1 SNHLY and CDR2 FYNNEI. The CDR3 sequence is 14 residues long. V gave up 8 bases and J gave up 1 base, with 11 bases separating them.

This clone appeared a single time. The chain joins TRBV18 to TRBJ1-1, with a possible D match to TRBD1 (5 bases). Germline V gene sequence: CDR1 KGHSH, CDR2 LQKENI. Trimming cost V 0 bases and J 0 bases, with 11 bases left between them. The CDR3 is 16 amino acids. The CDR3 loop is CASSPPVGVMNTEAFF. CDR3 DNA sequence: TGTGCCAGCTCACCACCGGTAGGGGTCATGAACACTGAAGCTTTCTTT.

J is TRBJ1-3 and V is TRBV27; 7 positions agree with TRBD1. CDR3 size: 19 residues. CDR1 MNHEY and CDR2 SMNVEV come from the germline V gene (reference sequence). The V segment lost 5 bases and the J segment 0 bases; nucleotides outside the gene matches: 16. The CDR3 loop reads CASSTRSPGQSISGNTIYF. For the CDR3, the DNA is TGTGCCAGCAGTACCAGATCCCCGGGACAGAGTATCTCTGGAAACACCATATATTTT.

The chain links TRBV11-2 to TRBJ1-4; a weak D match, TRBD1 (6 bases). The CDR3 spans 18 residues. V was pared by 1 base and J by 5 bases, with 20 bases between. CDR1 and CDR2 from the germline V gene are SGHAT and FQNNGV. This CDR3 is CASSLGVPGQNKNEKLFF. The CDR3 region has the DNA TGTGCCAGCAGCTTAGGGGTTCCTGGACAGAATAAGAATGAAAAACTGTTTTTT.

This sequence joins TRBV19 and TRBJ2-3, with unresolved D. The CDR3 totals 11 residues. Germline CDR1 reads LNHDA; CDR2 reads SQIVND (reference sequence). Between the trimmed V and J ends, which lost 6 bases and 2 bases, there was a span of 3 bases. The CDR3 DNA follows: TGTGCCAGTAGCTACACAGATACGCAGTATTTT. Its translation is CASSYTDTQYF.

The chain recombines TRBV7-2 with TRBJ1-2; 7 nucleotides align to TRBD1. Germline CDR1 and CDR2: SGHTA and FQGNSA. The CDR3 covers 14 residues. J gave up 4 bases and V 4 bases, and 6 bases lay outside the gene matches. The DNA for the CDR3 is TGTGCCAGCAGCTCGGGACAGCGCCTCTATGGCTACACCTTC. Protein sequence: CASSSGQRLYGYTF.